The clone carrying this TCR beta chain was recorded many times. Per germline, CDR1 LGHDT and CDR2 YNNKEL (reference sequence). The V end lost 6 bases, the J end lost 6 bases, and 10 bases lay between the germline ends. The CDR3 runs 12 residues. Thyroid surgery was performed in patients who had received no treatment beforehand. Using MiXCR, TCRdb re-called clones from the PCR reads. The table records approximately 31,000 clones, more than 15% of them present only once. The source of the sample is a study of metastatic and nonmetastatic thyroid tumors. The sequence was collected from a female donor with papillary thyroid cancer or a benign thyroid nodule (not recorded which). Some clones in this sample may be carry-over from other donors' samples. The source material was blood. This chain connects TRBV3-1 to TRBJ2-3; possible D gene TRBD2, 6 bases. The CDR3 DNA sequence: TGTGCCAGCAGTGGAGGGACGGATACGCAGTATTTT. This codes for CASSGGTDTQYF.